This is a list of T cell receptor beta chains from one sample in a study of cytomegalovirus exposure and HLA in healthy donors. Some clones are missing from TCRdb's copy, which holds only in-frame ones; the method was immunoSEQ multiplex PCR. The profile shows under 150,000 clones, less than 80% of them singletons. The sequenced sample was PBMCs. Receptors originate from a woman between 40 and 50 years old in good health and CMV-seropositive. The CDR3 runs from the conserved cysteine through the conserved F or W. The order of the fields is D gene, clone size, J gene, V gene, CDR3 DNA, CDR3 protein. D genes are given only for firm matches. Where a row states a size, it is once, few, many or the class of an expanded clone; other rows omit it.

TRBD1	.	TRBJ2-7	TRBV7-6	TGTGCCAGCAGCAGCAACCCCGGACAGGGGGTCTACGAGCAGTACTTC	CASSSNPGQGVYEQYF
.	.	TRBJ1-2	TRBV2	TGTGCCAGCACAGGGCCTCGGGACTATGGCTACACCTTC	CASTGPRDYGYTF
TRBD1	.	TRBJ1-2	TRBV5-4	TGTGCCAGCAGCCCCCGACAGGGGGCTTTAGGTGGCTACACCTTC	CASSPRQGALGGYTF
.	.	TRBJ1-5	TRBV19	TGTGCCAGTAGTATCGCGGTTGGCAATCAGCCCCAGCATTTT	CASSIAVGNQPQHF
TRBD2	once	TRBJ2-3	TRBV6-5	TGTGCCAGCAGAGGACTAGCGGGGAACACAGATACGCAGTATTTT	CASRGLAGNTDTQYF
TRBD1	.	TRBJ2-7	TRBV11-3	TGTGCCAGCAGCCTTTTACAGGGGCCCTACGAGCAGTACTTC	CASSLLQGPYEQYF
TRBD1	few	TRBJ2-7	TRBV5-5	TGTGCCAGCAGCTCTGGAGGACAGGGGTACGAGCAGTACTTC	CASSSGGQGYEQYF
.	.	TRBJ1-4	TRBV6-5	TGTGCCAGCAGGGTCTACAGATCAACTAATGAAAAACTGTTTTTT	CASRVYRSTNEKLFF
TRBD1	few	TRBJ2-2	TRBV6-5	TGTGCCAGCAGGCTCTGGGACAGAAACACCGGGGAGCTGTTTTTT	CASRLWDRNTGELFF
.	.	TRBJ2-1	TRBV5-6	TGTGCCAGCAGCTTGGCCGGGGGGCAGTTCTTC	CASSLAGGQFF
TRBD2	.	TRBJ2-3	TRBV6-7	TGTGCCAGCAGTTATTTTAGGACCGGGACTATGGCAGATACGCAGTATTTT	CASSYFRTGTMADTQYF
.	.	TRBJ1-4	TRBV4-1	TGCGCCAGCAATACAAACAGTGCAACTAATGAAAAACTGTTTTTT	CASNTNSATNEKLFF
TRBD1	.	TRBJ1-4	TRBV7-9	TGTGCCAGCAGCGCCGGGACAGGGATTAATAATGAAAAACTGTTTTTT	CASSAGTGINNEKLFF
TRBD1	.	TRBJ2-7	TRBV7-6	TGTGCCAGCAGCTTAATGGGACAGTCCTACGAGCAGTACTTC	CASSLMGQSYEQYF
.	.	TRBJ2-7	TRBV7-8	TGTGCCAGCAGCTTAGGGCGGAGGCGTAGCTCCTACGAGCAGTACTTC	CASSLGRRRSSYEQYF
.	few	TRBJ2-1	TRBV9	TGTGCCAGCAGCGTAATGGAGGCCAATGAGCAGTTCTTC	CASSVMEANEQFF
TRBD2	.	TRBJ2-7	TRBV7-9	TGTGCCAGCAGCCCCGCTACGCGACTAGCGTTTACCTACGAGCAGTACTTC	CASSPATRLAFTYEQYF
.	once	TRBJ2-1	TRBV4-2	TGTGCCAGCAGCCAAAGGGGTATTGACAATGAGCAGTTCTTC	CASSQRGIDNEQFF
TRBD1	.	TRBJ2-5	TRBV18	TGTGCCAGCTCAATACTTCCGGGACAGGGACAAGAGACCCAGTACTTC	CASSILPGQGQETQYF
.	.	TRBJ2-7	TRBV4-3	TGCGCCAGCAGCCAAGGGGCAAGTAGCTACGAGCAGTACTTC	CASSQGASSYEQYF
TRBD1	.	TRBJ1-1	TRBV30	TGTGCCTGGAGTACACCCTCACGACAGGGGGCGCGCACTGAAGCTTTCTTT	CAWSTPSRQGARTEAFF
TRBD2	few	TRBJ2-1	TRBV6-1	TGTGCCAGCAGTGAGGGACTAAGCTCCTACAATGAGCAGTTCTTC	CASSEGLSSYNEQFF
.	.	TRBJ1-5	TRBV19	TGTGCCAGTAGCCCCCCTCTGCAGCCCCAGCATTTT	CASSPPLQPQHF
.	once	TRBJ1-5	TRBV7-9	TGTGCCAGCAGCTTAGCCATTGATCAGCCCCAGCATTTT	CASSLAIDQPQHF
.	.	TRBJ2-5	TRBV7-9	TGTGCCAGCAGCCCGACAGGCGGCCAAGGGACCCAGTACTTC	CASSPTGGQGTQYF
TRBD1	.	TRBJ1-2	TRBV19	TGTGCCAGTAGTTTCGGACAGGGGGACTATGGCTACACCTTC	CASSFGQGDYGYTF
.	.	TRBJ1-6	TRBV9	TGTGCCAGCAGCACAGAGATAGGCAGCAATTCACCCCTCCACTTT	CASSTEIGSNSPLHF